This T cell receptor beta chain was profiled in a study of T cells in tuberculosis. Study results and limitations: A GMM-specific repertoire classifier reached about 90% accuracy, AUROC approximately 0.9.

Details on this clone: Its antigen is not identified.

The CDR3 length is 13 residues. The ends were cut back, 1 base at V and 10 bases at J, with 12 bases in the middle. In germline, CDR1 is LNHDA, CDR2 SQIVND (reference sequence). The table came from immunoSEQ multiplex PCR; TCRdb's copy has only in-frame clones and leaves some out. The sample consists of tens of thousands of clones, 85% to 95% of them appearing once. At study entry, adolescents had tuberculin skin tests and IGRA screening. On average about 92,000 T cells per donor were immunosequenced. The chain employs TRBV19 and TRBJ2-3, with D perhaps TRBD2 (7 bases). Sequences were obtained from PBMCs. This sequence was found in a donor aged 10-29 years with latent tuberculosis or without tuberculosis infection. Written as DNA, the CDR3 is TGTGCCAGTAGTATAGGGGGGGGGCCCCCGCAGTATTTT. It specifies CASSIGGGPPQYF.